This T cell receptor beta chain derives from a study of blood T cell repertoires in COVID-19. Looked up from germline, CDR1 is LGHDT and CDR2 is YNNKEL (reference sequence). V shed 0 bases and J shed 0 bases, with 9 bases lying between them. This CDR3 contains 15 residues. In the source study's methods: Amplification from reference gene primers served as the basis for estimated nucleated cell counts. TCRdb's copy holds only in-frame clones and misses some; the assay was immunoSEQ multiplex PCR. The V and J calls and clone size were taken over from that table, and D and trimming were inferred from the DNA. Of approximately 180,000 clones listed, around 90% are singletons.

The rearrangement links TRBV3-1 (or the pseudogene TRBV3-2) to TRBJ2-7, with D possibly TRBD2 on 6 matching bases. Sequences were obtained from peripheral blood. The TCR was taken from a man aged 45-60 years with acute or convalescent COVID-19. The CDR3: CASSQDPTSSYEQYF. The CDR3, as DNA: TGTGCCAGCAGCCAAGATCCGACTAGCTCCTACGAGCAGTACTTC.